This T cell receptor beta chain was identified in a study of blood T cell repertoires in COVID-19. The CDR3 is made up of 14 amino acids. The trim removed 3 bases at V and 10 bases at J, leaving 8 bases unmatched. The V gene's germline CDR1 is MNHNS and CDR2 SASEGT. TCRdb's table, derived via immunoSEQ multiplex PCR, lists solely in-frame clones and lacks some. In the table there are over 200,000 clones, approximately 88% of which are singletons. The study recruited people aged roughly 18 to 100 years across approximately 24 US areas. Sequencing was carried out using PBMCs or T cells enriched from blood (not recorded which). The chain uses TRBV6-1 and TRBJ1-2, with 10 bases lining up with TRBD1. The source is a woman between 40 and 55 years old with acute COVID-19. CDR3 in amino acids: CASSEGDRGLTYTF. CDR3 DNA sequence: TGTGCCAGCAGTGAGGGGGACAGGGGACTCACCTACACCTTC.